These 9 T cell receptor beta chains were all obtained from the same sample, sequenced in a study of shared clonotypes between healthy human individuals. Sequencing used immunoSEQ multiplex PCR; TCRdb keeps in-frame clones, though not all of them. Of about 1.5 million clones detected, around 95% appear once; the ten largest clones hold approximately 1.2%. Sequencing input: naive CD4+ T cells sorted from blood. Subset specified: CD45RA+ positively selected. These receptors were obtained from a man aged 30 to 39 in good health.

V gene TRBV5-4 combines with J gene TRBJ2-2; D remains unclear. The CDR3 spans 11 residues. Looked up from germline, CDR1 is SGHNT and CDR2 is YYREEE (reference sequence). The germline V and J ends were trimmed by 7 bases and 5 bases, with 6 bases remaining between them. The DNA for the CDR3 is TGTGCCAGCGGGGAAACCGGGGAGCTGTTTTTT. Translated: CASGETGELFF.

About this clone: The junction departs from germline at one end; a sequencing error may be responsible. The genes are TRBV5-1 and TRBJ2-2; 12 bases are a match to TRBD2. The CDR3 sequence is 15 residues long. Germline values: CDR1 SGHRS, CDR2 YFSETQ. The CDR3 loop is CASSGRLAGDGKLFF. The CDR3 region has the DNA TGCGCCAGCAGCGGGAGACTAGCGGGAGACGGGAAGCTGTTTTTT.

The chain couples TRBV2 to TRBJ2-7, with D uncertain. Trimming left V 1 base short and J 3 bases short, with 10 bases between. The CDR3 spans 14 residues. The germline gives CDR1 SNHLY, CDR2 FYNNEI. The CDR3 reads CASSEGSLGYEQYF. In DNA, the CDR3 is TGTGCCAGCAGTGAAGGTAGCCTGGGCTACGAGCAGTACTTC.

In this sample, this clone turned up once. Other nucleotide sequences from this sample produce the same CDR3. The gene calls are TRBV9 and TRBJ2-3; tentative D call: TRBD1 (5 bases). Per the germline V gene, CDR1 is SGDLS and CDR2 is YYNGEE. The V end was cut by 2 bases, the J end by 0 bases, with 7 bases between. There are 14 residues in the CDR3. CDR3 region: CASSVRASTDTQYF. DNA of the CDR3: TGTGCCAGCAGCGTCAGGGCTAGCACAGATACGCAGTATTTT.

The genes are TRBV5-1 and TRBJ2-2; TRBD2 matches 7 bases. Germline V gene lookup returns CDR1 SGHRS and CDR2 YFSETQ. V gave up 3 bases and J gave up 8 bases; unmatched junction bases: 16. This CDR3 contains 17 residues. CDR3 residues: CASSSAAGLPGVGELFF. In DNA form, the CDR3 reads TGCGCCAGCAGCTCCGCAGCGGGGCTCCCTGGCGTTGGGGAGCTGTTTTTT.

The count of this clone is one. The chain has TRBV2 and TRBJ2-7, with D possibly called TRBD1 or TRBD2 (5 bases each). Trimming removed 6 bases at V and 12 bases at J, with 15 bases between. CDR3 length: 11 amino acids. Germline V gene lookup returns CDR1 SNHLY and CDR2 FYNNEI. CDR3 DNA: TGTGCCAGCAGGGCCCTTTTGGGGGTGTACTTC. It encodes CASRALLGVYF.

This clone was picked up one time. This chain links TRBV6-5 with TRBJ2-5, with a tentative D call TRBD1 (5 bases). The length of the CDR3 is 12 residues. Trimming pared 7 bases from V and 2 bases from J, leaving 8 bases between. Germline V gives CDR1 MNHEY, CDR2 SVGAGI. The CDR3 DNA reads TGTGCCAGCAAGCAGGGACAAGAGACCCAGTACTTC. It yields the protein CASKQGQETQYF.

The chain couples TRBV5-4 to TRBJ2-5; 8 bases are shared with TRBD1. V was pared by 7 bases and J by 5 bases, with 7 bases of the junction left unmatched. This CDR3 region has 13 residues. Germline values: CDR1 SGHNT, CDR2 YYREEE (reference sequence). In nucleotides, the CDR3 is TGTGCCAGCGAAGCGACAGGGGTGGAGACCCAGTACTTC. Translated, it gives CASEATGVETQYF.

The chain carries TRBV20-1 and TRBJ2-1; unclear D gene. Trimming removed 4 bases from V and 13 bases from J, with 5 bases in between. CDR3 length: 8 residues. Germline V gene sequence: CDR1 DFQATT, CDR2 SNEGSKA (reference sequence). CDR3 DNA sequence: TGCAGTGCTATCCCCCAGTTCTTC. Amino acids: CSAIPQFF.